The 20 T cell receptor beta chains presented below share a single source sample, sequenced in a study of Graves' ophthalmopathy and Graves' hyperthyroidism. Amplification targeted the TCR beta CDR3 regions, with RNA transcripts as the source material. HTBI primers served in a first-round RT-PCR, which a second-round multiplex PCR followed. TCRdb recomputed calls from the multiplex PCR reads with MiXCR, one row per CDR3 protein. The sample holds around 660,000 distinct CDR3 sequences, more than 40% seen once. Sequencing was done on a sample of peripheral blood. All receptors come from an adult man with Graves' ophthalmopathy.

This clonotype turned up a few times. The chain recombines TRBV20-1 with TRBJ2-6; D is undetermined. This CDR3 spans 15 amino acids. V dropped 0 bases and J dropped 1 base, with 7 bases sitting between them. CDR1 and CDR2 from the germline V gene are DFQATT and SNEGSKA (reference sequence). The DNA of the CDR3 is TGCAGTGCTAGAGAGGCGAAATCTGGGGCCAACGTCCTGACTTTC. Protein sequence: CSAREAKSGANVLTF.

This clonotype was observed at least ten times. The V and J genes are TRBV19 and TRBJ1-2, with D perhaps matching TRBD1 (6 bases). V lost 3 bases to trimming and J lost 7 bases, with 18 bases between them. The germline CDR1 and CDR2 sequences are LNHDA and SQIVND (reference sequence). This CDR3 contains 15 residues. Here the CDR3 reads CASSIDPTGRSGYTF. The CDR3 region has the DNA TGTGCCAGTAGTATTGATCCGACAGGAAGGAGTGGCTACACCTTC.

This clonotype was seen many times. The V and J genes are TRBV25-1 and TRBJ2-5; D may be TRBD1 (6 bases). The CDR3 totals 14 residues. The V end lost 2 bases, the J end lost 2 bases, and 9 bases lay between the germline ends. CDR1 is MGHDK, CDR2 SYGVNS, per germline. This CDR3 reads CASSEGRGQETQYF. DNA for the CDR3: TGTGCCAGCAGTGAAGGCAGGGGTCAAGAGACCCAGTACTTC.

This clonotype has a handful of counts. The V call is TRBV6-6, the J call TRBJ2-7; the D call may be TRBD1 or TRBD2 (5 bases each). V was pared by 2 bases and J by 3 bases, with 14 bases between. CDR1 MNHNY and CDR2 SVGAGI come from the germline V gene (reference sequence). The CDR3 extends over 15 amino acids. The CDR3 bases are TGTGCCAGCAGTTACGGGGCGGGCAGGGACTACGAGCAGTACTTC. Its protein is CASSYGAGRDYEQYF.

This clonotype showed up many times. This chain links TRBV9 with TRBJ1-4; tentatively, D is TRBD1 (5 bases). Trimming shortened V by 3 bases and J by 7 bases, and 13 bases separated the two germline ends. CDR1 and CDR2 from the germline V gene are SGDLS and YYNGEE. CDR3 size: 14 residues. The CDR3 DNA reads TGTGCCAGCAGCGATGGGGAAGGGGTTGAAAAACTGTTTTTT. Protein: CASSDGEGVEKLFF.

This chain uses TRBV10-2 with TRBJ1-2; D is unclear. Per the germline V gene, CDR1 is WSHSY and CDR2 is SAAADI. The CDR3 covers 15 residues. The V and J ends lost 2 bases and 0 bases respectively, with 10 bases between them. CDR3 coding DNA: TGCGCCAGCAGTGAGCTGGTCTTAGCTAACTATGGCTACACCTTC. Amino acids: CASSELVLANYGYTF.

This chain's CDR3 is CSARDTAGPYEQYF. The CDR3 DNA sequence: TGCAGTGCTAGAGATACGGCGGGACCCTACGAGCAGTACTTC. This rearrangement joins TRBV20-1 to TRBJ2-7, with a weak D call TRBD2 (6 bases). The germline V gene encodes CDR1 DFQATT and CDR2 SNEGSKA (reference sequence). Trimming cost V 0 bases and J 2 bases, with 11 bases left between them. The CDR3 is 14 residues long.

This clonotype was observed a few times. The CDR3 loop reads CASSPGQGASEQYF. For the CDR3, the DNA is TGTGCCAGCTCACCAGGCCAGGGGGCGTCTGAGCAGTACTTC. The genes are TRBV2 and TRBJ2-7, with TRBD1 matching over 8 bases. CDR1 and CDR2 from the germline V gene are SNHLY and FYNNEI. This CDR3 has 14 residues. J lost 7 bases, V lost 8 bases, and 13 bases had no gene match.

About this clonotype itself: One junction end disagrees with the germline gene, perhaps due to a read error. The rearrangement joins TRBV10-3 to TRBJ2-7, with D possibly TRBD1 on 5 matching bases. CDR1 is ENHRY and CDR2 is SYGVKD in the germline V gene. This CDR3 region has 15 residues. CDR3 coding DNA: TGTGCCACCAGTGACCCTCCCTGGGGCAGGTACGAGCAGTACTTC. This translates into CATSDPPWGRYEQYF.

The chain carries TRBV25-1 and TRBJ1-2, with D possibly matching TRBD1 (5 bases). The CDR3 runs 15 residues. Germline V lookup: CDR1 MGHDK, CDR2 SYGVNS. V was cut by 6 bases and J by 4 bases, with 18 bases left in between. The CDR3 coding sequence is TGTGCCAGCAGCCAAGCCCCGGGGGAAATCTATGGCTACACCTTC. It is translated as CASSQAPGEIYGYTF.

The rearrangement links TRBV2 to TRBJ1-6; 11 bases line up with TRBD1. The CDR3 contains 16 residues. CDR1 is SNHLY and CDR2 is FYNNEI in the germline V gene. V shed 6 bases, J shed 7 bases, and the junction held 8 bases outside the gene matches. This chain's CDR3 is CASRIRDRGGNSPLHF. CDR3 in DNA: TGTGCCAGCAGGATCCGGGACAGGGGGGGAAATTCACCCCTCCACTTT.

This clonotype was seen a handful of times. The chain combines TRBV6-5 with TRBJ2-5, with D perhaps being TRBD1 or TRBD2 (5 bases each). The CDR3 is 15 residues long. Trimming cost V 8 bases and J 2 bases, with 18 bases left between them. CDR1 is MNHEY, CDR2 SVGAGI, per germline. The CDR3 DNA reads as TGTGCCAGCCGCCGGAATGGGGGAAGACAAGAGACCCAGTACTTC. Translation: CASRRNGGRQETQYF.

The chain uses TRBV29-1 and TRBJ2-3; D may be TRBD2 (5 bases). Germline assignment: CDR1 SQVTM and CDR2 ANQGSEA. This CDR3 comprises 16 residues. The V and J ends lost 4 bases and 2 bases respectively, with 19 bases between them. The CDR3 DNA follows: TGCAGCGTTGGGGGTATTGTGGGAGACTACACAGATACGCAGTATTTT. As protein: CSVGGIVGDYTDTQYF.

The chain uses TRBV9 and TRBJ1-4; maybe TRBD2 (5 bases). The DNA end lines up better with TRBJ2-3; the J call may be wrong. In germline, CDR1 is SGDLS, CDR2 YYNGEE. The CDR3 runs 15 residues. The CDR3 region has the DNA TGTGCCAGCAGCGAGGAGACTAAAACGCCGGATACGCAGTATTTT. It is translated as CASSEETKTPDTQYF.

There are many counts of this clonotype. The chain has TRBV20-1 and TRBJ2-5; 7 bases map to TRBD1. The V and J ends lost 1 base and 7 bases, in that order; junction bases with no gene match: 9. The germline CDR1 and CDR2 sequences are DFQATT and SNEGSKA (reference sequence). The CDR3 extends over 14 amino acids. CDR3 sequence (DNA): TGCAGTGCTAGAGTTGACGACAGGGATGTGACCCAGTACTTC. This sequence encodes CSARVDDRDVTQYF.

In its sample, this clonotype was seen many times. This chain uses TRBV7-2 with TRBJ1-2, with D perhaps matching TRBD1 (6 bases). The germline V gene has CDR1 SGHTA and CDR2 FQGNSA. V lost 4 bases to trimming and J lost 7 bases, with 31 bases between them. The CDR3 consists of 19 residues. The DNA of the CDR3 is TGTGCCAGCAGCTCACTCGCCTTAGCCGGTCAGGGGCGGGTGTTTGGCTACACCTTC. Amino acid sequence: CASSSLALAGQGRVFGYTF.

Worth noting for this clonotype: This sequence may be a read error, since a much larger clone differs from it by one base. The chain combines TRBV12-3 or TRBV12-4 with TRBJ2-7; 8 nucleotides line up with TRBD1. This CDR3 has 13 amino acids. The CDR3 region has the DNA TGTGCCGGCAGGGGACAGGTAGCCTACGAGCAGTACTTC. Its translation: CAGRGQVAYEQYF.

This clonotype was observed many times. The rearrangement joins TRBV7-9 to TRBJ2-6, with D unclear. The CDR3 length is 18 residues. CDR1 is SEHNR and CDR2 is FQNEAQ in the germline V gene (reference sequence). Trimming removed 4 bases at V and 3 bases at J, with 19 bases between. CDR3: CASSSLGRPADGANVLTF. CDR3 nucleotide sequence: TGTGCCAGCAGCTCCCTTGGACGCCCCGCGGATGGGGCCAACGTCCTGACTTTC. The complete variable domain, with remaining parts taken from reference TRBV7-9 and TRBJ2-6, reads DTGVSQNPRHKITKRGQNVTFRCDPISEHNRLYWYRQTLGQGPEFLTYFQNEAQLEKSRLLSDRFSAERPKGSFSTLEIQRTEQGDSAMYLCASSSLGRPADGANVLTFGAGSRLTVL.

The chain has TRBV7-7 and TRBJ2-1, with D unclear. This CDR3 is 16 amino acids long. Germline-derived CDR1 and CDR2 are SSHAT and FNYEAQ (reference sequence). Trimming removed 6 bases at V and 4 bases at J, with 19 bases between. The CDR3 loop is CASSPRRLLNYNEQFF. In DNA, the CDR3 is TGTGCCAGCAGTCCCCGACGGCTGCTGAATTACAATGAGCAGTTCTTC.

This clonotype was seen ten or more times. The chain carries TRBV7-2 and TRBJ2-5; 8 bases fit TRBD1. The CDR3 is 15 amino acids. After removal of 2 bases from V and 4 bases from J, the junction contained 6 bases not matched to a gene. The germline gives CDR1 SGHTA, CDR2 FQGNSA. This CDR3 is CASSLNQGASETQYF. DNA of the CDR3: TGTGCCAGCAGCTTAAACCAGGGGGCATCAGAGACCCAGTACTTC. Drawing the rest from reference TRBV7-2 and TRBJ2-5, the complete variable domain is GAGVSQSPSNKVTEKGKDVELRCDPISGHTALYWYRQSLGQGLEFLIYFQGNSAPDKSGLPSDRFSAERTGGSVSTLTIQRTQQEDSAVYLCASSLNQGASETQYFGPGTRLLVL.